The next 5 T cell receptor beta chains were all read from a single sample in a study of T cell changes during pregnancy in multiple sclerosis (dated by TCRdb to the late 2010s). Libraries were made using the immunoSEQ multiplex PCR assay. Held by TCRdb, this immuneACCESS table contains in-frame sequences only and omits some clones. Under half of the omission traces to an unresolved V gene where checked; the cause of the rest is unknown. The sample has under 110,000 clones on record, less than 95% of them singletons. The ten largest clones take up 1.6% of the sample. The sequenced sample was peripheral blood, obtained before pregnancy. Receptors originate from a female donor with multiple sclerosis, enrolled in a pregnancy study.

This chain uses TRBV4-3 with TRBJ2-3, with 7 bases that match TRBD1. This CDR3 has 15 amino acids. The germline V gene encodes CDR1 LGHNA and CDR2 YSLEER. J was trimmed by 3 bases and V by 0 bases; bases with no gene match: 3. In DNA form, the CDR3 reads TGCGCCAGCAGCCAAGAAGACAGGGCTACAGATACGCAGTATTTT. This sequence encodes CASSQEDRATDTQYF.

The chain couples TRBV19 to TRBJ1-1; D gene unclear. Germline assignment: CDR1 LNHDA and CDR2 SQIVND (reference sequence). Trimming removed 11 bases from V and 5 bases from J, with 12 bases in between. This CDR3 contains 11 residues. The CDR3 protein is CAAQTGTEAFF. The CDR3 nucleotides are TGTGCCGCACAAACGGGGACTGAAGCTTTCTTT.

V usage is TRBV2 and J usage is TRBJ1-3; D is unresolved. Germline V gene lookup returns CDR1 SNHLY and CDR2 FYNNEI. The CDR3 sequence is 15 residues long. V was cut by 0 bases and J by 2 bases, with 8 bases left in between. The CDR3 loop is CASSEARGAGNTIYF. DNA for the CDR3: TGTGCCAGCAGTGAAGCACGAGGAGCTGGAAACACCATATATTTT.

The chain employs TRBV5-6 and TRBJ2-7; D unresolved. Trimming pared 2 bases from V and 9 bases from J, leaving 24 bases between. CDR3 length: 16 amino acids. CDR1 and CDR2 (germline): SGHDT, YYEEEE. The DNA for the CDR3 is TGTGCCAGCAGCTTTATAAATGATGACTCCCGAAAAGGGCAGTACTTC. This translates into CASSFINDDSRKGQYF. The entire variable domain, with the rest obtained from reference TRBV5-6 and TRBJ2-7, is as follows: DAGVTQSPTHLIKTRGQQVTLRCSPKSGHDTVSWYQQALGQGPQFIFQYYEEEERQRGNFPDRFSGHQFPNYSSELNVNALLLGDSALYLCASSFINDDSRKGQYFGPGTRLTVT.

The chain joins TRBV10-2 to TRBJ2-7; TRBD2 might be the D (5 bases). Germline V CDR1 and CDR2: WSHSY, SAAADI. V was pared by 1 base and J by 2 bases, with 12 bases between. The CDR3 is 15 residues long. The CDR3 reads CASSEWLARAYEQYF. The CDR3 coding sequence is TGCGCCAGCAGTGAGTGGCTAGCTAGGGCCTACGAGCAGTACTTC.